This T cell receptor beta chain was obtained from a study of blood T cell repertoires in COVID-19. Turning to the study itself: Sites across the United States, Italy and Spain contributed samples from acute and convalescent COVID-19. The analysed material was cDNA or gDNA that came from T cells, B-cell-depleted T cells, or PBMCs.

The method was immunoSEQ multiplex PCR; TCRdb's version includes in-frame clones alone and lacks a portion of them. The table shows 15,000 to 17,000 clones, with around 85% occurring only once. V gave up 5 bases and J gave up 8 bases, with 16 bases separating them. Germline V CDR1 and CDR2: SGHTA, FQGTGA. The CDR3 totals 14 residues. The sequencing input was peripheral blood. The receptor was derived from a man in his 70s in a cohort sampled during active COVID-19. This rearrangement joins TRBV7-3 to TRBJ2-1, with D possibly being TRBD1 (6 bases). The CDR3 coding sequence is TGTGCCAGCAGCCCAGGGGTCTTTCCTTATGAGCAGTTCTTC. Protein product: CASSPGVFPYEQFF.